One sample yielded the 27 T cell receptor beta chains listed below, sequenced in a study of blood T cell repertoires in COVID-19. Sequencing used immunoSEQ multiplex PCR; TCRdb keeps in-frame clones, though not all of them. Of 300,000 to 450,000 clones listed, 85% are singletons. The specimen sequenced was peripheral blood. These receptors were obtained from a woman between 18 and 29 years old with acute or convalescent COVID-19.

The chain carries TRBV4-1 and TRBJ2-1; no reliable D call. The CDR3 loop spans 13 amino acids. V gave up 0 bases and J gave up 12 bases, with 12 bases separating them. The germline V gene has CDR1 MGHRA and CDR2 YSYEKL. CDR3 sequence: CASSQDLEAGQFF. DNA of the CDR3: TGCGCCAGCAGCCAAGATCTTGAGGCTGGGCAGTTCTTC.

The chain has TRBV5-1 and TRBJ1-1; D not resolved. The length of the CDR3 is 15 residues. Per germline, CDR1 SGHRS and CDR2 YFSETQ. Between the trimmed V and J ends, which lost 0 bases and 0 bases, there was a span of 9 bases. CDR3 nucleotide sequence: TGCGCCAGCAGCTTGGACATCTTCCTGAACACTGAAGCTTTCTTT. It yields the protein CASSLDIFLNTEAFF.

The chain recombines TRBV12-3 or TRBV12-4 with TRBJ1-1; no definite D call. The CDR3 runs 12 residues. With 4 bases removed from V and 3 bases from J, the gap between germline ends came to 6 bases. CDR3 residues: CASSSRDTEAFF. CDR3 DNA sequence: TGTGCCAGCAGTTCACGGGACACTGAAGCTTTCTTT.

The V call is TRBV20-1, the J call TRBJ2-2, with 7 bases that match TRBD1. Germline trimming cut 3 bases from V and 3 bases from J; bases unmatched to any gene: 4. The CDR3 is 14 amino acids. Germline-derived CDR1 and CDR2 are DFQATT and SNEGSKA (reference sequence). The CDR3 nucleotides are TGCAGTGCTAGTAAGGGGGCCGACACCGGGGAGCTGTTTTTT. Protein product: CSASKGADTGELFF.

This chain links TRBV11-2 with TRBJ1-3; 8 bases are shared with TRBD1. Germline assignment: CDR1 SGHAT and CDR2 FQNNGV. The V gene end was trimmed by 1 base and the J gene end by 4 bases; junction bases not matched to a gene: 6. The CDR3 is 16 residues long. CDR3 loop: CASSLVGQGFGNTIYF. The DNA for the CDR3 is TGTGCCAGCAGCTTAGTAGGACAGGGTTTCGGAAACACCATATATTTT.

The chain is built from TRBV5-1 and TRBJ2-7, with 9 bases identical to TRBD2. The CDR3 runs 15 residues. Germline V CDR1 and CDR2: SGHRS, YFSETQ. Losses at the gene ends were 3 bases for V and 2 bases for J; bases not matched to a gene: 6. The DNA for the CDR3 is TGCGCCAGCAGCTGCCCTAGCGGGGACCCCTACGAGCAGTACTTC. It codes for CASSCPSGDPYEQYF. Full variable domain (outside the CDR3, taken from reference TRBV5-1 and TRBJ2-7): KAGVTQTPRYLIKTRGQQVTLSCSPISGHRSVSWYQQTPGQGLQFLFEYFSETQRNKGNFPGRFSGRQFSNSRSEMNVSTLELGDSALYLCASSCPSGDPYEQYFGPGTRLTVT.

The chain joins TRBV7-9 to TRBJ1-1; D remains unclear. Germline V lookup: CDR1 SEHNR, CDR2 FQNEAQ (reference sequence). The CDR3 consists of 14 residues. Trimming removed 1 base from V and 2 bases from J, with 8 bases in between. This CDR3 reads CASSLGRGNTEAFF. In DNA, the CDR3 is TGTGCCAGCAGCTTAGGGCGGGGAAACACTGAAGCTTTCTTT. The variable domain in full, with the rest retrieved from reference TRBV7-9 and TRBJ1-1, is DTGVSQNPRHKITKRGQNVTFRCDPISEHNRLYWYRQTLGQGPEFLTYFQNEAQLEKSRLLSDRFSAERPKGSFSTLEIQRTEQGDSAMYLCASSLGRGNTEAFFGQGTRLTVV.

This clone was observed once. The chain couples TRBV19 to TRBJ1-2; 9 bases fit TRBD1. The CDR3 extends over 13 amino acids. CDR1 and CDR2 from the germline V gene are LNHDA and SQIVND (reference sequence). V was clipped by 7 bases and J by 6 bases; unmatched bases: 6. CDR3 in amino acids: CASTGGQGHGYTF. The DNA of the CDR3 is TGTGCCAGTACAGGAGGACAGGGGCATGGCTACACCTTC.

The rearrangement joins TRBV5-1 to TRBJ2-2; 9 bases match TRBD1. V lost 1 base, J lost 7 bases, and 8 bases stayed unmatched. The germline V gene has CDR1 SGHRS and CDR2 YFSETQ. This CDR3 has 16 amino acids. CDR3 sequence (DNA): TGCGCCAGCAGCTTGCAGCACAGGGGGCCTGGCGGGGAGCTGTTTTTT. Its translation is CASSLQHRGPGGELFF.

The chain is built from TRBV24-1 and TRBJ2-7, with TRBD1 matching 8 bases. This CDR3 spans 17 amino acids. Germline V gene sequence: CDR1 KGHDR, CDR2 SFDVKD. The ends lost 0 bases at V and 1 base at J; junction bases unmatched: 7. CDR3 region: CATSDLLSRTGSYEQYF. The CDR3 DNA reads TGTGCCACCAGTGATTTGCTTTCCAGGACAGGGTCCTACGAGCAGTACTTC.

The genes are TRBV28 and TRBJ1-2, with D possibly being TRBD1 (6 bases). V was cut by 6 bases and J by 4 bases, with 18 bases left in between. CDR1 MDHEN and CDR2 SYDVKM come from the germline V gene. The CDR3 has 15 amino acids. CDR3 region: CASRFFGGRFYGYTF. CDR3 bases: TGTGCCAGCAGATTCTTCGGGGGGCGCTTCTATGGCTACACCTTC.

The J gene is TRBJ1-1, the V gene TRBV5-4; no clear D gene. Trimming took 0 bases from V and 1 from J, leaving 7 bases between them. CDR1 and CDR2 from the germline V gene are SGHNT and YYREEE (reference sequence). This CDR3 spans 14 amino acids. The CDR3 DNA is TGTGCCAGCAGCTTGGGCGGGTCGAACACTGAAGCTTTCTTT. It specifies CASSLGGSNTEAFF. The complete variable domain, with remaining parts taken from reference TRBV5-4 and TRBJ1-1, reads ETGVTQSPTHLIKTRGQQVTLRCSSQSGHNTVSWYQQALGQGPQFIFQYYREEENGRGNFPPRFSGLQFPNYSSELNVNALELDDSALYLCASSLGGSNTEAFFGQGTRLTVV.

With regard to this clone: Other DNA variants within this sample encode the same CDR3. The gene calls are TRBV28 and TRBJ1-1; D is unresolved. V dropped 8 bases and J dropped 0 bases, with 13 bases sitting between them. Germline assignment: CDR1 MDHEN and CDR2 SYDVKM. This CDR3 is 14 amino acids long. CDR3 bases: TGTGCCAGCTCCTCCCCAGGATTGAACACTGAAGCTTTCTTT. The encoded protein is CASSSPGLNTEAFF.

This rearrangement joins TRBV7-9 to TRBJ1-2; D gene unclear. CDR3 length: 13 amino acids. The germline CDR1 and CDR2 sequences are SEHNR and FQNEAQ (reference sequence). Trimming left V 3 bases short and J 8 bases short, with 13 bases between. CDR3 in amino acids: CASSLVNENGYTF. CDR3 in DNA: TGTGCCAGCAGCTTGGTGAACGAGAACGGCTACACCTTC.

The genes are TRBV11-3 and TRBJ2-2; TRBD2 aligns across 8 bases. Germline values: CDR1 SGHNT, CDR2 YENEEA. The CDR3 extends over 15 amino acids. The V and J ends lost 5 bases and 4 bases, in that order; junction bases with no gene match: 6. The CDR3 spells CASSPGSGTTGELFF. CDR3 bases: TGTGCCAGCAGCCCGGGTAGCGGGACCACCGGGGAGCTGTTTTTT.

The CDR3 DNA follows: TGTGCCAGTAACAATCGACAGGGCCAAAACGGGGAGCTGTTTTTT. This codes for CASNNRQGQNGELFF. The V call is TRBV19, the J call TRBJ2-2; TRBD1 matches at 7 bases. Germline V gene data show CDR1 as LNHDA and CDR2 as SQIVND (reference sequence). The CDR3 consists of 15 residues. With V trimmed by 7 bases and J by 7 bases, 12 bases remained unmatched. Combining the CDR3 with reference TRBV19 and TRBJ2-2 gives the whole variable domain DGGITQSPKYLFRKEGQNVTLSCEQNLNHDAMYWYRQDPGQGLRLIYYSQIVNDFQKGDIAEGYSVSREKKESFPLTVTSAQKNPTAFYLCASNNRQGQNGELFFGEGSRLTVL.

This rearrangement joins TRBV7-9 to TRBJ1-2; D gene ambiguous. Germline V gene data show CDR1 as SEHNR and CDR2 as FQNEAQ (reference sequence). Trimming took 6 bases from V and 0 from J, leaving 11 bases between them. The CDR3 runs to 14 residues. CDR3 in amino acids: CASSQREANYGYTF. CDR3 coding DNA: TGTGCCAGCAGTCAGAGGGAGGCTAACTATGGCTACACCTTC.

The rearrangement links TRBV27 to TRBJ2-7, with 9 nucleotides matching TRBD1. This CDR3 has 15 residues. Germline trimming cut 4 bases from V and 4 bases from J; bases unmatched to any gene: 8. CDR1 is MNHEY and CDR2 is SMNVEV in the germline V gene (reference sequence). The CDR3 loop is CASSSYRGPEYEQYF. CDR3 in DNA: TGTGCCAGCAGTTCATACAGGGGGCCAGAGTACGAGCAGTACTTC.

The DNA for the CDR3 is TGCGCCAGCAGCCAACCTAGCGGGAGCCTCAATGAGCAGTTCTTC. This encodes CASSQPSGSLNEQFF. This chain connects TRBV5-1 to TRBJ2-1, with 10 bases identical to TRBD2. The germline CDR1 and CDR2 sequences are SGHRS and YFSETQ. With 4 bases clipped from V and 6 bases from J, the junction kept 7 bases outside the gene matches. This CDR3 has 15 residues.

V and J are TRBV9 and TRBJ2-7; perhaps TRBD1 as D (6 bases). The germline V gene has CDR1 SGDLS and CDR2 YYNGEE. This CDR3 spans 15 amino acids. V was trimmed by 2 bases and J by 4 bases, leaving 16 bases between them. The CDR3 DNA reads as TGTGCCAGCAGCGTTTCGACAGGCGCGGCTTACGAGCAGTACTTC. Protein product: CASSVSTGAAYEQYF.

The chain uses TRBV9 and TRBJ2-2, with 8 nucleotides matching TRBD2. Germline CDR1 reads SGDLS; CDR2 reads YYNGEE. V lost 2 bases and J lost 7; bases outside the gene matches: 13. The CDR3 runs 17 residues. The CDR3 nucleotides are TGTGCCAGCAGCGTTTTAAGCGGGGGCCCCTACAACGGGGAGCTGTTTTTT. This encodes CASSVLSGGPYNGELFF.

There are a few counts of this clone. This chain joins TRBV6-5 and TRBJ1-1; D gene unclear. The germline V and J ends were trimmed by 4 bases and 0 bases, with 3 bases remaining between them. Germline assignment: CDR1 MNHEY and CDR2 SVGAGI. This CDR3 spans 12 amino acids. The CDR3 DNA reads as TGTGCCAGCAGTTGGCTGAACACTGAAGCTTTCTTT. It codes for CASSWLNTEAFF.

V and J are TRBV28 and TRBJ2-6; D is perhaps TRBD2 (5 bases). This CDR3 is 15 amino acids long. The germline V and J ends were trimmed by 4 bases and 2 bases, with 9 bases remaining between them. Germline loops: CDR1 MDHEN, CDR2 SYDVKM. Here the CDR3 DNA reads TGTGCCAGCAGTTCGCCGGGGACTGGGGCCAACGTCCTGACTTTC. Its protein product is CASSSPGTGANVLTF.

The rearrangement joins TRBV5-1 to TRBJ2-3; 14 nucleotides align to TRBD2. CDR1 and CDR2 from the germline V gene are SGHRS and YFSETQ. Trimming cost V 4 bases and J 5 bases; bases outside gene matches: 12. CDR3 length equals 18 residues. For the CDR3, the DNA is TGCGCCAGCAGCCCTAAGTGGACTAGCGGGAGGAGGAGAGATACGCAGTATTTT. Translation gives CASSPKWTSGRRRDTQYF.

The V gene is TRBV5-1, the J gene TRBJ1-1, with a weak D call TRBD1 (5 bases). CDR3 length equals 14 residues. Per germline, CDR1 SGHRS and CDR2 YFSETQ. The V and J ends lost 0 bases and 3 bases respectively, with 9 bases between them. CDR3 residues: CASSLAQDYTEAFF. In DNA, the CDR3 is TGCGCCAGCAGCTTGGCACAGGATTACACTGAAGCTTTCTTT.

The rearrangement joins TRBV11-2 to TRBJ2-7; perhaps TRBD1 as D (5 bases). V lost 1 base and J 1 base, leaving 11 bases between the germline ends. The CDR3 length is 15 residues. Germline CDR1 and CDR2: SGHAT and FQNNGV. The CDR3: CASSLGGARSYEQYF. The CDR3 DNA reads as TGTGCCAGCAGCTTAGGGGGCGCGCGGTCCTACGAGCAGTACTTC.

Many counts were recorded for this clone. J is TRBJ1-4 and V is TRBV28; D may be TRBD1 (6 bases). Germline CDR1 is MDHEN and CDR2 is SYDVKM. The CDR3 has 15 amino acids. Trimming cost V 6 bases and J 7 bases, with 18 bases left between them. CDR3 region: CASSHQGNSLEKLFF. CDR3 sequence (DNA): TGTGCCAGCAGCCACCAGGGGAATAGTCTTGAAAAACTGTTTTTT.